This T cell receptor (beta chain) was recovered during a study of shared clonotypes between healthy human individuals. Study at large: A donor's plate count was three for CD4 naive and three for CD4 memory; CD8 naive had two and CD8 memory one.

From CD4+ cells came CD45RA+ naive and CD45RA-negative memory subsets. Germline V gives CDR1 DFQATT, CDR2 SNEGSKA (reference sequence). CDR3 size: 11 residues. Trimming shortened V by 2 bases and J by 5 bases, and 6 bases separated the two germline ends. At the deep level, the assay was run. Clones were sequenced by immunoSEQ multiplex PCR, and TCRdb holds only the in-frame ones, with some missing. The sample has a few million clones, roughly nine tenths seen once. This sequence joins TRBV20-1 and TRBJ1-2, with unresolved D. This clonotype was sampled from a man younger than 35 in good health. Specimen: naive CD4+ T cells sorted from blood. Indicated subset: CD45RA+ positively selected. The CDR3 DNA follows: TGCAGTGCTAGACTAGGGTATGGCTACACCTTC. Translating it yields CSARLGYGYTF.